This entry is about one TCR beta chain. Its antigen is not known. The sample is drawn from a study of PD-L1 blockade in urothelial cancer. About the research overall: Atezolizumab at 1,200 mg intravenously every 3 weeks was started by patients in about 2014. Reported median T cell count for blood samples was 120,000 to 150,000.

Germline CDR1 and CDR2: SGHRS and YFSETQ. V dropped 0 bases and J dropped 7 bases, with 13 bases sitting between them. The CDR3 runs 15 residues. Regarding time point: pretreatment peripheral blood. Study outcomes and limitations: A below-median TCR clonality in blood before treatment predicted better survival.

Sequencing was performed with immunoSEQ multiplex PCR; in TCRdb, only in-frame clones are kept and a portion is missing. The sample includes about 50,000 clones, around 84% of them seen just once. The source of this sequence is an older man with urothelial cancer. This sequence joins TRBV5-1 and TRBJ1-4; the D gene is possibly TRBD1 (6 bases). Here the sequenced sample was PBMCs, taken around atezolizumab (anti-PD-L1) treatment. This CDR3 is CASSLAGGRGEKLFF. The CDR3 DNA sequence: TGCGCCAGCAGCTTGGCGGGGGGCAGAGGTGAAAAACTGTTTTTT.